The 21 T cell receptor beta chains below all came from one sample that was sequenced in a study of regulatory T cells in long-lasting Graves disease. Arm-PCR with iRepertoire HTBI primers amplified the CDR3 regions for these TCR beta libraries. TCRdb reanalysed the multiplex PCR reads using MiXCR and keeps one entry per CDR3 protein. The repertoire consists of over 650,000 distinct CDR3 sequences, with around 30% occurring once and the leading ten covering under 55%. The sample's time point: persistent/refractory GD, antithyroid drugs over 5 years with positive TRAb. Following extraction of RNA from PBMCs, that RNA was used to make the TCR library. The sequencing here drew on peripheral blood mononuclear cells (PBMCs), taken when the disease was refractory, from a patient treated with antithyroid drugs. All receptors come from a female donor with Graves disease.

This clonotype was seen only a few times. The chain recombines TRBV6-5 with TRBJ2-7; 9 bases fit TRBD1. Germline V gene data show CDR1 as MNHEY and CDR2 as SVGAGI. V shed 2 bases, J shed 5 bases, and the junction held 4 bases outside the gene matches. There are 14 residues in the CDR3. The CDR3: CASSYEGQGDEQYF. CDR3 bases: TGTGCCAGCAGTTACGAGGGACAGGGTGACGAGCAGTACTTC.

This clonotype was observed a handful of times. V gene TRBV15 combines with J gene TRBJ2-3, with D maybe TRBD2 (5 bases). From germline, CDR1 is LNHNV and CDR2 YYDKDF (reference sequence). Between the trimmed V and J ends, which lost 7 bases and 1 base, there was a span of 15 bases. The CDR3 is 15 residues long. CDR3 sequence (DNA): TGTGCCACCAAAAGGAGCTGGAGGCGCACAGATACGCAGTATTTT. Its protein product is CATKRSWRRTDTQYF. Full variable domain (outside the CDR3, taken from reference TRBV15 and TRBJ2-3): DAMVIQNPRYQVTQFGKPVTLSCSQTLNHNVMYWYQQKSSQAPKLLFHYYDKDFNNEADTPDNFQSRRPNTSFCFLDIRSPGLGDTAMYLCATKRSWRRTDTQYFGPGTRLTVL.

This clonotype has only a few counts. The V and J genes are TRBV27 and TRBJ2-7; 10 bases fit TRBD1. Germline V lookup: CDR1 MNHEY, CDR2 SMNVEV (reference sequence). The CDR3 is made up of 14 amino acids. J gave up 5 bases and V 7 bases, and 8 bases lay outside the gene matches. The CDR3 nucleotides read TGTGCCAGCAACCGACAGGGGGCGAGGAACGAGCAGTACTTC. Translated: CASNRQGARNEQYF.

This sequence joins TRBV24-1 and TRBJ1-5; a weak D match, TRBD1 (6 bases). V was pared by 2 bases and J by 1 base, with 11 bases between. This CDR3 is built from 16 residues. Germline CDR1 reads KGHDR; CDR2 reads SFDVKD. This CDR3 is CATSDSRQGSNQPQHF. The CDR3 DNA follows: TGTGCCACCAGTGATTCTCGGCAGGGGAGCAATCAGCCCCAGCATTTT.

The chain has TRBV29-1 and TRBJ2-3, with 8 positions matching TRBD2. CDR1 is SQVTM, CDR2 ANQGSEA, per germline. The CDR3 contains 14 residues. V trimming: 5 bases; J trimming: 2 bases; junction bases outside the gene matches: 6. CDR3 amino acids: CSVYSGGSTDTQYF. As DNA, the CDR3 is TGCAGCGTTTACAGCGGGGGTTCCACAGATACGCAGTATTTT.

This clonotype has a count of ten or more. The rearrangement uses TRBV28 and TRBJ1-2; D is unresolved. Germline lookup yields CDR1 MDHEN and CDR2 SYDVKM. V lost 5 bases and J 4 bases, leaving 8 bases between the germline ends. CDR3 size: 12 residues. Here the CDR3 reads CASSPPTYGYTF. The CDR3 DNA reads as TGTGCCAGCAGTCCCCCGACCTATGGCTACACCTTC.

This clonotype was seen ten or more times. J is TRBJ2-7 and V is TRBV11-2; no clear D gene. V shed 1 base and J shed 5 bases, with 6 bases lying between them. CDR3 length: 12 residues. CDR1 SGHAT and CDR2 FQNNGV come from the germline V gene. DNA of the CDR3: TGTGCCAGCAGCTTAGTTCCCCACGAGCAGTACTTC. Translating it yields CASSLVPHEQYF.

V is TRBV27 and J is TRBJ2-7; maybe TRBD2 (5 bases). V was trimmed by 7 bases and J by 1 base, leaving 11 bases between them. This CDR3 spans 13 amino acids. The germline gives CDR1 MNHEY, CDR2 SMNVEV (reference sequence). CDR3 amino acids: CASKSGSSYEQYF. Here the CDR3 DNA reads TGTGCCAGCAAGAGCGGTTCGTCCTACGAGCAGTACTTC.

The rearrangement uses TRBV6-1 and TRBJ2-1; TRBD2 aligns across 7 bases. Germline values: CDR1 MNHNS, CDR2 SASEGT. The CDR3 is made up of 16 amino acids. J gave up 0 bases and V 2 bases, and 4 bases lay outside the gene matches. The DNA of the CDR3 is TGTGCCAGCAGTGAAAGGGGCGGGGGCTCCTACAATGAGCAGTTCTTC. Protein: CASSERGGGSYNEQFF.

This clonotype was observed many times. This chain uses TRBV2 with TRBJ1-1; D is unresolved. The V end lost 8 bases, the J end lost 4 bases, and 14 bases lay between the germline ends. The CDR3 loop spans 13 amino acids. Germline-derived CDR1 and CDR2 are SNHLY and FYNNEI. CDR3 DNA sequence: TGTGCCAGCGCACGGCGGGAGACCACTGAAGCTTTCTTT. It codes for CASARRETTEAFF.

About this clonotype itself: This sequence may be a read error, since a much larger clone differs from it by one base. This chain connects TRBV20-1 to TRBJ2-5; D not resolved. Trimming pared 2 bases from V and 1 base from J, leaving 5 bases between. CDR1 is DFQATT, CDR2 SNEGSKA, per germline (reference sequence). CDR3 length: 12 amino acids. In DNA form, the CDR3 reads TGCAGTGCTAGAATGGGCCAAGAGACCCAGTACTTC. Its protein is CSARMGQETQYF.

About this clonotype itself: Given a much more abundant clone one base away, this may be a read error. The J gene is TRBJ1-2, the V gene TRBV27; D might be TRBD1 (5 bases). The CDR3 runs to 15 residues. Germline CDR1 is MNHEY and CDR2 is SMNVEV (reference sequence). DNA for the CDR3: TGTGCCAGCAGTTTTAGGGACGTGGGGCGGGGTGGCTACCCCTTC. This codes for CASSFRDVGRGGYPF.

This clonotype was seen a few times. The rearrangement links TRBV6-1 to TRBJ2-7; TRBD1 or TRBD2 may be the D gene (5 bases each). This CDR3 has 13 residues. The V gene's germline CDR1 is MNHNS and CDR2 SASEGT. Between the trimmed V and J ends, which lost 7 bases and 3 bases, there was a span of 13 bases. The CDR3: CASILGPYYEQYF. CDR3 DNA sequence: TGTGCCAGCATCCTGGGACCCTACTACGAGCAGTACTTC.

V and J are TRBV28 and TRBJ1-6; D unclear. V was cut by 5 bases and J by 11 bases, with 16 bases left in between. Germline CDR1 and CDR2: MDHEN and SYDVKM. There are 14 residues in the CDR3. For the CDR3, the DNA is TGTGCCAGCAGTCTCCAAAGCGGGTCGGCACCCCTCCACTTT. Translating it yields CASSLQSGSAPLHF.

The V gene is TRBV18, the J gene TRBJ1-1; 9 positions agree with TRBD1. With V trimmed by 6 bases and J by 8 bases, 10 bases remained unmatched. The CDR3 is made up of 14 amino acids. Germline CDR1 reads KGHSH; CDR2 reads LQKENI. CDR3 loop: CASSSGTGISEAFF. CDR3 bases: TGTGCCAGCTCGTCCGGGACAGGGATCTCCGAAGCTTTCTTT. The full variable domain, rest sourced from reference TRBV18 and TRBJ1-1, is NAGVMQNPRHLVRRRGQEARLRCSPMKGHSHVYWYRQLPEEGLKFMVYLQKENIIDESGMPKERFSAEFPKEGPSILRIQQVVRGDSAAYFCASSSGTGISEAFFGQGTRLTVV.

This sequence joins TRBV12-3 or TRBV12-4 and TRBJ2-3, with D possibly being TRBD2 (6 bases). CDR3 length: 15 amino acids. V lost 2 bases, J lost 1 base, and 10 bases lay in between. CDR3 protein: CASSLNGGGTDTQYF. The CDR3 DNA sequence: TGTGCCAGCAGTTTAAACGGGGGAGGCACAGATACGCAGTATTTT.

This clonotype was picked up a small number of times. The CDR3 nucleotides are TGCGCCAGCAGCGAGGGACCGTTATACACTGAAGCTTTCTTT. It is translated as CASSEGPLYTEAFF. V gene TRBV5-1 combines with J gene TRBJ1-1, with D tentatively TRBD1 (5 bases). Germline loops: CDR1 SGHRS, CDR2 YFSETQ. The CDR3 runs to 14 residues. V dropped 4 bases and J dropped 3 bases, with 13 bases sitting between them.

The chain couples TRBV9 to TRBJ1-2; TRBD1 matches at 7 bases. The V segment lost 3 bases and the J segment 7 bases; nucleotides outside the gene matches: 9. CDR3 length: 14 residues. CDR1 is SGDLS, CDR2 YYNGEE, per germline. The CDR3 reads CASSGAQGRVGYTF. DNA for the CDR3: TGTGCCAGCAGCGGGGCACAGGGGAGGGTTGGCTACACCTTC. Drawing the rest from reference TRBV9 and TRBJ1-2, the complete variable domain is DSGVTQTPKHLITATGQRVTLRCSPRSGDLSVYWYQQSLDQGLQFLIQYYNGEERAKGNILERFSAQQFPDLHSELNLSSLELGDSALYFCASSGAQGRVGYTFGSGTRLTVV.

This chain links TRBV7-9 with TRBJ1-1; TRBD1 might be the D (6 bases). Germline CDR1 reads SEHNR; CDR2 reads FQNEAQ (reference sequence). The CDR3 runs 15 residues. V lost 5 bases, J lost 3 bases, and 16 bases lay in between. The CDR3 protein is CASSHRLGGHTEAFF. As DNA, the CDR3 is TGTGCCAGCAGCCACAGGTTGGGGGGGCACACTGAAGCTTTCTTT. The entire variable domain, with the rest obtained from reference TRBV7-9 and TRBJ1-1, is as follows: DTGVSQNPRHKITKRGQNVTFRCDPISEHNRLYWYRQTLGQGPEFLTYFQNEAQLEKSRLLSDRFSAERPKGSFSTLEIQRTEQGDSAMYLCASSHRLGGHTEAFFGQGTRLTVV.

This clonotype has just a few counts. This chain joins TRBV18 and TRBJ2-5, with TRBD1 matching over 7 bases. The trim removed 0 bases at V and 4 bases at J, leaving 11 bases unmatched. Per germline, CDR1 KGHSH and CDR2 LQKENI. The CDR3 totals 17 residues. The CDR3 loop is CASSPPLDRSNRETQYF. For the CDR3, the DNA is TGTGCCAGCTCACCACCCCTGGACAGGAGCAATAGAGAGACCCAGTACTTC.

This clonotype was recorded only once. The chain links TRBV12-3 or TRBV12-4 to TRBJ2-1, with TRBD2 matching over 11 bases. Germline trimming cut 1 base from V and 8 bases from J; bases unmatched to any gene: 4. There are 15 residues in the CDR3. Here the CDR3 reads CASSLVSSGRYEQFF. CDR3 in DNA: TGTGCCAGCAGTTTAGTTTCTAGCGGGAGGTATGAGCAGTTCTTC.